What follows describes a single TCR beta chain. Data came from immunoSEQ multiplex PCR; TCRdb stores just in-frame clones and leaves some out. Found here are some 2 million clones, around 96% of them singletons; the top ten hold 1% to 1.5%. This sample was included in a study of shared clonotypes between healthy human individuals. Study summary: Researchers drew samples from two women and three men aged 18 to 49.

The CDR3 extends over 15 amino acids. The V and J ends lost 3 bases and 4 bases respectively, with 15 bases between them. Germline assignment: CDR1 MGHRA and CDR2 YSYEKL. Terminally differentiated effector memory CD45RA+ cells were excluded from the naive CD8 cells, which were CD45RO-negative and positively selected for CCR7. Sequenced sample: naive CD8+ T cells sorted from blood. The TCR originated in a man aged 18 to 29 in good health. The chain joins TRBV4-1 to TRBJ2-5, with D maybe TRBD2 (7 bases). CDR3 sequence: CASSQLPRGAETQYF. CDR3 coding DNA: TGCGCCAGCAGCCAGCTCCCCCGGGGGGCAGAGACCCAGTACTTC.